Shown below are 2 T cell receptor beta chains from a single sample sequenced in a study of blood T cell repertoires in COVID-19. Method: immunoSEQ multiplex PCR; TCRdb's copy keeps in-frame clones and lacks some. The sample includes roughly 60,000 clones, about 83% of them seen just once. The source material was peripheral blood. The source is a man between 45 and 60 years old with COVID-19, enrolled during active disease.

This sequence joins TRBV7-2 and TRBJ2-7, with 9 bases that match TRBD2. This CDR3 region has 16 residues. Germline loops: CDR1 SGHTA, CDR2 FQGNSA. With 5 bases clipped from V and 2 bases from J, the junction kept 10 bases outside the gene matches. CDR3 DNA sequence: TGTGCCAGCAGCCCCCTAGGGGGACTAGCTACCTACGAGCAGTACTTC. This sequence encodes CASSPLGGLATYEQYF.

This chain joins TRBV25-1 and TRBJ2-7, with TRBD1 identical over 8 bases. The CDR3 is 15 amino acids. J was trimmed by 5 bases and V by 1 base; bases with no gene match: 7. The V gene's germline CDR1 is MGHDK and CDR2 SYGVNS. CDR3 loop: CASSESRTGRNEQYF. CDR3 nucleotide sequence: TGTGCCAGCAGTGAATCCCGGACAGGGAGGAACGAGCAGTACTTC.